The 6 T cell receptor beta chains given below trace back to one sample, sequenced in a study of shared clonotypes between healthy human individuals. Some clones are missing from TCRdb's copy, which holds only in-frame ones; the method was immunoSEQ multiplex PCR. The sample holds 850,000 to 1,200,000 clones, around 74% seen once. Sequenced sample: memory CD4+ T cells sorted from blood. Subset noted: CD45RA-negative fraction. These receptors were taken from a young man in good health.

This sequence joins TRBV9 and TRBJ2-3, with 11 bases lining up with TRBD1. The CDR3 extends over 16 amino acids. V shed 6 bases, J shed 3 bases, and the junction held 9 bases outside the gene matches. CDR1 SGDLS and CDR2 YYNGEE come from the germline V gene. CDR3 residues: CASNRGQGAPTDTQYF. CDR3 DNA sequence: TGTGCCAGCAACCGCGGACAGGGGGCGCCTACAGATACGCAGTATTTT.

This clone was observed a single time. This chain uses TRBV9 with TRBJ2-1, with 15 nucleotides matching TRBD2. The germline gives CDR1 SGDLS, CDR2 YYNGEE. The CDR3 has 18 residues. Unmatched junction bases numbered 8, after V lost 3 bases and J lost 4 bases. Here the CDR3 DNA reads TGTGCCAGCAGCGGCCGGGGACTAGCGGGAGGTGTGTACAATGAGCAGTTCTTC. Translated, it gives CASSGRGLAGGVYNEQFF.

This clone came up once. V and J are TRBV27 and TRBJ1-6; a weak D match, TRBD1 (6 bases). The CDR3 sequence is 15 residues long. In germline, CDR1 is MNHEY, CDR2 SMNVEV (reference sequence). Trimming pared 0 bases from V and 10 bases from J, leaving 13 bases between. In DNA form, the CDR3 reads TGTGCCAGCAGTTTATCGGGGGGCTCGAGATCACCCCTCCACTTT. Translated: CASSLSGGSRSPLHF.

Details on this clone: The same CDR3 arises from other DNA sequences in this sample as well. In DNA, the CDR3 is TGTGCCTGGAGTCGACAGGGTAGCACTGAAGCTTTCTTT. Amino acid sequence: CAWSRQGSTEAFF. The rearrangement links TRBV30 to TRBJ1-1, with TRBD1 matching over 7 bases. The V segment lost 2 bases and the J segment 4 bases; nucleotides outside the gene matches: 4. This CDR3 has 13 residues. Germline V gives CDR1 GTSNPN, CDR2 SVGIG (reference sequence).

The CDR3, as DNA: TGTGCCAGCAGTTTATCCCCGGGACTAGCGGGATTAGAGACCCAGTACTTC. Its protein product is CASSLSPGLAGLETQYF. This chain connects TRBV27 to TRBJ2-5, with 13 bases that match TRBD2. The CDR3 is 17 residues long. The germline V gene encodes CDR1 MNHEY and CDR2 SMNVEV (reference sequence). V gave up 0 bases and J gave up 4 bases; unmatched junction bases: 5.

This chain uses TRBV6-4 with TRBJ2-3; tentatively, D is TRBD2 (6 bases). Trimming took off 2 bases at V and 3 bases at J, with 9 bases between the two ends. CDR3 length: 14 residues. The germline CDR1 and CDR2 sequences are MRHNA and SNTAGT. The CDR3 spells CASSDVSGTDTQYF. The DNA of the CDR3 is TGTGCCAGCAGTGACGTAAGCGGGACAGATACGCAGTATTTT.